The TCR beta chain under discussion was sequenced for a study of chemoradiotherapy in HPV16-positive cancers. Study-level information: Candidate HPV-specific clones and shared TCR motifs came from two HPV16-positive patients. Study-wide results and caveats: HPV-responsive T-cell expansion during chemoradiotherapy was linked to improved recurrence-free survival in HPV16-positive patients. During treatment, candidate HPV-specific clones and E7-related motifs expanded in tumor. HPV-specific T cells were functionally defined from only a couple of HPV16-positive patients.

Germline V gene lookup returns CDR1 SGHNT and CDR2 YENEEA. With V trimmed by 6 bases and J by 0 bases, 7 bases remained unmatched. The CDR3 has 15 residues. Concerning this clone: Its antigen is undetermined.

TCRdb's table, derived via immunoSEQ multiplex PCR, lists solely in-frame clones and lacks some. The sample holds about 1,000 clones, roughly 90% seen once. This receptor was identified in a human donor with HPV-associated anogenital cancer. The chain carries TRBV11-3 and TRBJ1-1, with 7 bases lining up with TRBD1. This specimen was tumor tissue, taken from a patient who underwent chemoradiotherapy. Here the CDR3 reads CASRHDRDMNTEAFF. The CDR3, as DNA: TGTGCCAGCAGACATGACAGGGATATGAACACTGAAGCTTTCTTT.